This note documents a single TCR beta chain sequence. Its antigen is undetermined. These data originate in a study of T cell responses to AZD1222 COVID-19 vaccine. The study's findings and limits: Seropositivity was recorded at baseline in only six AZD1222 recipients.

The CDR3 is 12 amino acids. Trimming stripped 0 bases from V and 1 base from J, with 0 bases between. Germline-derived CDR1 and CDR2 are MGHDK and SYGVNS. The data were produced by immunoSEQ multiplex PCR, yet TCRdb's version contains in-frame clones alone and is incomplete. The sample contains around 64,000 clones, 83% of which appear only once. The material was peripheral blood, obtained 28 days after the second AZD1222 dose. The chain uses TRBV25-1 and TRBJ1-2; no clear D. The receptor comes from an adult who received the AZD1222 COVID-19 vaccine. This CDR3 is CASSEYNYGYTF. The CDR3 nucleotides read TGTGCCAGCAGTGAATATAACTATGGCTACACCTTC.